The 28 T cell receptor beta chains below all came from one sample that was sequenced in a study of blood T cell repertoires in COVID-19. The method was immunoSEQ multiplex PCR; TCRdb's version includes in-frame clones alone and lacks a portion of them. Among under 300,000 clones listed, about 91% were seen once. Sequencing was performed on PBMCs or T cells enriched from blood (not recorded which). Receptors were obtained from a woman in her 40s with acute COVID-19.

The rearrangement uses TRBV14 and TRBJ2-1; the D is unclear. The CDR3 covers 13 residues. Trimming shortened V by 5 bases and J by 7 bases, and 12 bases separated the two germline ends. Germline CDR1 is SGHDN and CDR2 is FVKESK. CDR3 in amino acids: CASSSEVWNEQFF. The CDR3 DNA sequence: TGTGCCAGCAGCTCAGAGGTCTGGAATGAGCAGTTCTTC.

CDR3 protein: CASTGGAENTIYF. The CDR3 DNA follows: TGTGCCAGCACAGGGGGCGCGGAAAACACCATATATTTT. The rearrangement links TRBV12-3 or TRBV12-4 to TRBJ1-3, with 8 bases lining up with TRBD1. This CDR3 comprises 13 residues. The trim removed 7 bases at V and 6 bases at J, leaving 5 bases unmatched.

The chain joins TRBV6-2 or TRBV6-3 to TRBJ1-2; the D is unclear. The germline gives CDR1 MNHEY, CDR2 SVGEGT. Deletions cut 0 bases from V and 8 bases from J, with 13 bases between. The CDR3 runs 14 residues. CDR3 in DNA: TGTGCCAGCAGTTACTCTGGTGCGCGGGTCGGCTACACCTTC. Amino acids: CASSYSGARVGYTF.

The chain recombines TRBV2 with TRBJ2-7; D may be TRBD1 (5 bases). This CDR3 contains 13 residues. Germline V gives CDR1 SNHLY, CDR2 FYNNEI. With 8 bases removed from V and 3 bases from J, the gap between germline ends came to 14 bases. The CDR3 nucleotides read TGTGCCAGCGGCCCTAGTCAGGGCTACGAGCAGTACGTC. It encodes CASGPSQGYEQYV.

The chain recombines TRBV9 with TRBJ1-3; 8 bases match TRBD1. V was clipped by 0 bases and J by 0 bases; unmatched bases: 2. In germline, CDR1 is SGDLS, CDR2 YYNGEE. The CDR3 has 16 residues. CDR3 residues: CASSVATGDSGNTIYF. CDR3 sequence (DNA): TGTGCCAGCAGCGTAGCGACAGGGGACTCTGGAAACACCATATATTTT.

The chain combines TRBV20-1 with TRBJ2-1, with D unclear. The CDR3 is 11 residues long. Trimming removed 6 bases from V and 8 bases from J, with 11 bases in between. Germline CDR1 DFQATT, CDR2 SNEGSKA (reference sequence). The CDR3: CSASGSDEQFF. The CDR3 DNA reads TGCAGTGCCTCGGGTTCCGATGAGCAGTTCTTC.

The chain recombines TRBV11-3 with TRBJ1-3; D unresolved. Germline values: CDR1 SGHNT, CDR2 YENEEA. This CDR3 has 14 residues. The V gene lost 4 bases and the J gene lost 4 bases, with 11 bases spanning the gap. The CDR3 nucleotides read TGTGCCAGCAGCTCCACTAAGCCGGGAAACACCATATATTTT. Its translation is CASSSTKPGNTIYF.

The rearrangement joins TRBV6-2 or TRBV6-3 to TRBJ2-5; 8 bases are a match to TRBD1. Germline lookup yields CDR1 MNHEY and CDR2 SVGEGT. This CDR3 is built from 16 residues. The junction had 6 bases not matched to a gene; V was cut back by 0 bases and J by 3 bases. CDR3 region: CASSYSRGQAEETQYF. CDR3 nucleotide sequence: TGTGCCAGCAGTTACTCGAGGGGACAGGCAGAAGAGACCCAGTACTTC.

The chain joins TRBV7-9 to TRBJ1-1; 9 bases are a match to TRBD1. The germline V gene has CDR1 SEHNR and CDR2 FQNEAQ (reference sequence). The CDR3 contains 16 residues. With V trimmed by 5 bases and J by 5 bases, 12 bases remained unmatched. CDR3 residues: CASSLSRGQGETEAFF. The CDR3 bases are TGTGCCAGCAGCCTGAGTAGGGGACAGGGAGAGACTGAAGCTTTCTTT.

The rearrangement links TRBV12-3 or TRBV12-4 to TRBJ2-2, with D perhaps TRBD2 (6 bases). This CDR3 has 13 residues. V lost 6 bases and J lost 6, with 11 bases in between. The CDR3 DNA sequence: TGTGCCAGCAGAAAAACGGGGGCCGGGGAGCTGTTTTTT. It codes for CASRKTGAGELFF.

The chain combines TRBV19 with TRBJ1-5; 9 bases fit TRBD1. This CDR3 comprises 16 residues. The junction had 5 bases not matched to a gene; V was cut back by 1 base and J by 4 bases. Germline CDR1 and CDR2: LNHDA and SQIVND (reference sequence). The CDR3 DNA reads as TGTGCCAGTAGTATAGTGGGGACAGGGAGAAATCAGCCCCAGCATTTT. This sequence encodes CASSIVGTGRNQPQHF.

V usage is TRBV29-1 and J usage is TRBJ1-3; 7 nucleotides line up with TRBD1. From germline, CDR1 is SQVTM and CDR2 ANQGSEA. The CDR3 sequence is 13 residues long. V dropped 4 bases and J dropped 4; count of bases not matched to a gene: 4. CDR3 in DNA: TGCAGCGTTGTAGCGGACAGGGGAAACACCATATATTTT. Its translation is CSVVADRGNTIYF.

The chain is built from TRBV6-5 and TRBJ1-1, with no clear D. With 9 bases removed from V and 1 base from J, the gap between germline ends came to 12 bases. This CDR3 comprises 13 residues. Germline-derived CDR1 and CDR2 are MNHEY and SVGAGI. The CDR3 loop reads CASSGGKNTEAFF. The CDR3 DNA is TGTGCCAGTTCAGGAGGGAAGAACACTGAAGCTTTCTTT.

This rearrangement joins TRBV9 to TRBJ2-3; TRBD2 matches at 8 bases. Trimming cost V 3 bases and J 4 bases; bases outside gene matches: 7. CDR1 SGDLS and CDR2 YYNGEE come from the germline V gene. The CDR3 is 15 residues long. CDR3 DNA sequence: TGTGCCAGCAGCGGACACCGCGGGGGGTCAGATACGCAGTATTTT. Translation: CASSGHRGGSDTQYF.

The chain links TRBV18 to TRBJ1-2; D not resolved. CDR1 KGHSH and CDR2 LQKENI come from the germline V gene. The CDR3 is 15 residues long. V lost 2 bases and J 0 bases, leaving 10 bases between the germline ends. This chain's CDR3 is CASSPATEPNYGYTF. The CDR3 nucleotides read TGTGCCAGCTCACCAGCTACAGAGCCTAACTATGGCTACACCTTC.

This chain joins TRBV11-2 and TRBJ2-5; TRBD2 might be the D (7 bases). The V end lost 3 bases, the J end lost 1 base, and 12 bases lay between the germline ends. Germline V gives CDR1 SGHAT, CDR2 FQNNGV. There are 15 residues in the CDR3. The CDR3 is CASSFWAGAQETQYF. The DNA of the CDR3 is TGTGCCAGCAGCTTTTGGGCGGGGGCCCAAGAGACCCAGTACTTC. The variable domain in full, completed from reference TRBV11-2 and TRBJ2-5, reads EAGVAQSPRYKIIEKRQSVAFWCNPISGHATLYWYQQILGQGPKLLIQFQNNGVVDDSQLPKDRFSAERLKGVDSTLKIQPAKLEDSAVYLCASSFWAGAQETQYFGPGTRLLVL.

The chain is built from TRBV30 and TRBJ1-2; a possible D gene is TRBD1 (6 bases). V gave up 3 bases and J gave up 4 bases, with 15 bases separating them. Looked up from germline, CDR1 is GTSNPN and CDR2 is SVGIG (reference sequence). The CDR3 has 14 residues. As DNA, the CDR3 is TGTGCCTGGAGCCGAACAACAGGGCGCTATGGCTACACCTTC. It yields the protein CAWSRTTGRYGYTF.

The chain uses TRBV14 and TRBJ1-1; 8 positions match TRBD1. This CDR3 has 14 residues. CDR1 SGHDN and CDR2 FVKESK come from the germline V gene. Trimming took 5 bases from V and 8 from J; bases not matched to a gene: 10. DNA of the CDR3: TGTGCCAGCAGCAACGGACAGGGACCACCAGAAGCTTTCTTT. It codes for CASSNGQGPPEAFF.

This chain uses TRBV3-1 (or the pseudogene TRBV3-2) with TRBJ2-4; TRBD1 matches 9 bases. The CDR3 runs 16 residues. The V gene's germline CDR1 is LGHDT and CDR2 YNNKEL (reference sequence). V lost 3 bases and J lost 1; bases outside the gene matches: 4. The CDR3 sequence: CASSHEGQGAKNIQYF. For the CDR3, the DNA is TGTGCCAGCAGCCATGAAGGACAGGGGGCCAAAAACATTCAGTACTTC.

V and J are TRBV14 and TRBJ1-1; 8 bases map to TRBD1. The CDR3 runs 13 residues. V shed 4 bases, J shed 4 bases, and the junction held 2 bases outside the gene matches. Germline loops: CDR1 SGHDN, CDR2 FVKESK. The CDR3 region is CASSPQGVTEAFF. The CDR3 DNA is TGTGCCAGCAGCCCACAGGGGGTCACTGAAGCTTTCTTT.

This clone was found once. The V and J genes are TRBV7-2 and TRBJ1-3, with 7 bases lining up with TRBD1. There are 18 residues in the CDR3. Trimming took 5 bases from V and 0 from J; bases not matched to a gene: 13. Germline V CDR1 and CDR2: SGHTA, FQGNSA. CDR3 DNA sequence: TGTGCCAGCAGCCCCCATAGACTGGACAGGTCCTCTGGAAACACCATATATTTT. Residues: CASSPHRLDRSSGNTIYF.

This chain links TRBV10-2 with TRBJ2-2, with 7 positions matching TRBD2. Germline V CDR1 and CDR2: WSHSY, SAAADI. CDR3 length: 16 amino acids. Trimming at V came to 3 bases and at J to 5 bases, leaving 9 bases not matched to a gene. Here the CDR3 DNA reads TGCGCCAGCAGTGACTCCACCGGGACTACAACCGGGGAGCTGTTTTTT. Translated: CASSDSTGTTTGELFF.

The V gene is TRBV19, the J gene TRBJ2-2; 10 bases are shared with TRBD1. The CDR3 extends over 15 amino acids. The germline V gene has CDR1 LNHDA and CDR2 SQIVND (reference sequence). Trimming at V came to 11 bases and at J to 6 bases, leaving 12 bases not matched to a gene. The CDR3, as DNA: TGTGCCGATAAAAGACGAGACAGGGGGCCCGGGGAGCTGTTTTTT. This codes for CADKRRDRGPGELFF.

The chain employs TRBV18 and TRBJ1-6; possible D gene TRBD1, 5 bases. The CDR3 contains 14 residues. Germline loops: CDR1 KGHSH, CDR2 LQKENI. V lost 2 bases to trimming and J lost 8 bases, with 10 bases between them. CDR3 loop: CASSPRGIDSPLHF. CDR3 DNA sequence: TGTGCCAGCTCACCAAGGGGAATTGATTCACCCCTCCACTTT.

This clone came up once. This chain joins TRBV10-3 and TRBJ2-5, with D perhaps TRBD1 (6 bases). This CDR3 is 14 amino acids long. Deletions cut 8 bases from V and 1 base from J, with 14 bases between. Germline V CDR1 and CDR2: ENHRY, SYGVKD. The CDR3 loop reads CAILGRGSQETQYF. The CDR3 DNA reads TGTGCCATCCTTGGCAGGGGTTCCCAAGAGACCCAGTACTTC.

The chain carries TRBV10-3 and TRBJ2-7, with D perhaps TRBD2 (6 bases). The CDR3 covers 15 residues. Germline V gives CDR1 ENHRY, CDR2 SYGVKD. The germline V and J ends were trimmed by 0 bases and 1 base, with 10 bases remaining between them. CDR3 DNA: TGTGCCATCAGTGAGTCCGGGGGTCCTTCCTACGAGCAGTACGTC. Its protein is CAISESGGPSYEQYV.

CDR3 in DNA: TGCAGCGTTGTGATGTTGGAGGGGCTAGCCGGAAACACCATATATTTT. It translates to CSVVMLEGLAGNTIYF. The chain joins TRBV29-1 to TRBJ1-3; a possible D gene is TRBD1 (5 bases). CDR3 size: 16 residues. Trimming left V 4 bases short and J 4 bases short, with 20 bases between. CDR1 is SQVTM and CDR2 is ANQGSEA in the germline V gene.

The rearrangement uses TRBV4-2 and TRBJ2-3, with D possibly TRBD2 on 6 matching bases. There are 15 residues in the CDR3. V gave up 1 base and J gave up 0 bases, with 8 bases separating them. CDR1 and CDR2 from the germline V gene are LGHNA and YNFKEQ. The CDR3 DNA reads TGTGCCAGCAGCCAAGCGGCGGGAAGCACAGATACGCAGTATTTT. This translates into CASSQAAGSTDTQYF.